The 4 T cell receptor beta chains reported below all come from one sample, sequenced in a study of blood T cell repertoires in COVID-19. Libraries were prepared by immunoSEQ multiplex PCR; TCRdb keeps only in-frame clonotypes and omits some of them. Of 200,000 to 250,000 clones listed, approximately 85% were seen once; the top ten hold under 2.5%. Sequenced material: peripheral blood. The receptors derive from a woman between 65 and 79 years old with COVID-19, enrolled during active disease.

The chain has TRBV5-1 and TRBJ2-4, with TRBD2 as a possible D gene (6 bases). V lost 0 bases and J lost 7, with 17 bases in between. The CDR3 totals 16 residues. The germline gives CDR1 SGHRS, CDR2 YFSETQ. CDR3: CASSLGWEVRENIQYF. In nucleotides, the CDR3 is TGCGCCAGCAGCTTGGGGTGGGAGGTTAGAGAGAACATTCAGTACTTC.

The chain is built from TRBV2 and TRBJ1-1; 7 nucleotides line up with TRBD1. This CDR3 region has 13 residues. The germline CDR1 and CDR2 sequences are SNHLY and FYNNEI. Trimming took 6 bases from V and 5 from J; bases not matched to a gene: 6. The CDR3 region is CASSVQGNTEAFF. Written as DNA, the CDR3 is TGTGCCAGCAGCGTACAGGGGAATACTGAAGCTTTCTTT. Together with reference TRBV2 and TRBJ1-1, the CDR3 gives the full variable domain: EPEVTQTPSHQVTQMGQEVILRCVPISNHLYFYWYRQILGQKVEFLVSFYNNEISEKSEIFDDQFSVERPDGSNFTLKIRSTKLEDSAMYFCASSVQGNTEAFFGQGTRLTVV.

The CDR3: CASSGTGGWSNQPQHF. The CDR3, as DNA: TGTGCCAGCAGTGGCACAGGGGGCTGGAGCAATCAGCCCCAGCATTTT. This chain uses TRBV6-1 with TRBJ1-5, with 9 bases lining up with TRBD1. The ends lost 4 bases at V and 1 base at J; junction bases unmatched: 5. This CDR3 comprises 16 residues. CDR1 is MNHNS and CDR2 is SASEGT in the germline V gene.

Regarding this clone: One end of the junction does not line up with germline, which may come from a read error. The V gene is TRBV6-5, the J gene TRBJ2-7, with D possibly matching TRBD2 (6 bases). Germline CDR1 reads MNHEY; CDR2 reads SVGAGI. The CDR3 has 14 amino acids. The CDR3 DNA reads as TGTGCCACCAGTCAGCGGCAGGCGGGGAACGAGCAGTACTTC. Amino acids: CATSQRQAGNEQYF.